The following is a TCR beta chain sequence with its context. Its cognate antigen is unknown. This specimen comes from a study of cytomegalovirus exposure and HLA in healthy donors. Study-level findings and limits: A later analysis reportedly identified an Asian-associated ancestry cluster as carrying fewer N-insertions than the 666-donor mean. Earlier analysis yielded a pattern in which most TCR beta V segments were productive about 90% or about 30% of the time. Accurate prediction of HLA-A and HLA-B alleles (for most subjects) was reportedly achieved from TCR beta sequences.

The PCR made use of 60 Vbeta and 13 Jbeta primers. Produced via immunoSEQ multiplex PCR; TCRdb's table is partial and in-frame only. The sample yields around 140,000 clones, about 80% seen once. V lost 4 bases, J lost 4 bases, and 11 bases lay in between. This CDR3 region has 13 residues. In germline, CDR1 is SGHRS, CDR2 YFSETQ. Material for sequencing was PBMCs. The genes are TRBV5-1 and TRBJ1-1, with D perhaps matching TRBD1 (5 bases). This TCR was recovered from a female donor in good health and CMV-seronegative. The CDR3 DNA sequence: TGCGCCAGCAGCCTGGGGGGGGTCACTGAAGCTTTCTTT. Amino acids: CASSLGGVTEAFF.